This T cell receptor (beta chain) was captured by sequencing in a study of blood T cell repertoires in COVID-19. In the source study's methods: By means of reference gene primer amplification, nucleated cell counts were estimated. TCRdb's table, derived via immunoSEQ multiplex PCR, lists solely in-frame clones and lacks some. The DNA gave D and trimming, while V, J and clone size come from that table. The sample lists 140,000 to 150,000 clones, approximately 85% seen once, with approximately 8% in the top ten. The CDR3 length is 14 residues. The germline gives CDR1 PRHDT, CDR2 FYEKMQ (reference sequence). V was cut by 0 bases and J by 2 bases, with 7 bases left in between.

V is TRBV13 and J is TRBJ1-2; perhaps TRBD1 as D (5 bases). The receptor comes from an older woman with COVID-19, enrolled during active disease. The specimen sequenced was peripheral blood. The DNA of the CDR3 is TGTGCCAGCAGCTTAGGGCGGGGGAACTATGGCTACACCTTC. As protein: CASSLGRGNYGYTF. Using reference TRBV13 and TRBJ1-2 for the parts outside the CDR3, the full variable domain is AAGVIQSPRHLIKEKRETATLKCYPIPRHDTVYWYQQGPGQDPQFLISFYEKMQSDKGSIPDRFSAQQFSDYHSELNMSSLELGDSALYFCASSLGRGNYGYTFGSGTRLTVV.